This is a list of T cell receptor beta chains from one sample in a study of cytomegalovirus exposure and HLA in healthy donors. Libraries were prepared by immunoSEQ multiplex PCR; TCRdb keeps only in-frame clonotypes and omits some of them. The sample has more than 85,000 clones, approximately 63% seen once. What was sequenced was PBMCs. The source of these receptors is a woman younger than 45 in good health and CMV-seronegative. The CDR3 runs from the conserved cysteine through the conserved F or W. A D gene is named only where the DNA matches it firmly. Clone size is not always given. Where it is, it says once, few, many or a class for expanded clones.

abundance	v_gene	j_gene	d_gene	CDR3aa	CDR3nt
NA	TRBV28	TRBJ2-5	TRBD2	CASSPSASSGRVETQYF	TGTGCCAGCAGCCCCTCCGCGAGTAGCGGGAGAGTAGAGACCCAGTACTTC
NA	TRBV7-8	TRBJ2-7	TRBD1	CASSPQTGWEQYF	TGTGCCAGCAGCCCGCAGACAGGGTGGGAGCAGTACTTC
few	TRBV5-4	TRBJ1-2	TRBD1	CASSPAGGDRAYGYTF	TGTGCCAGCAGCCCGGCCGGGGGGGACAGGGCCTATGGCTACACCTTC
NA	TRBV27	TRBJ2-7	NA	CASSPSAGSPSEQYF	TGTGCCAGCAGTCCGAGCGCCGGGTCCCCTTCCGAGCAGTACTTC
NA	TRBV5-1	TRBJ2-3	NA	CASSLDSSTDTQYF	TGCGCCAGCAGCTTGGACAGTAGCACAGATACGCAGTATTTT
few	TRBV7-2	TRBJ2-3	TRBD2	CASSSRLAGPRIRTDTQYF	TGTGCCAGCAGCTCTAGACTAGCGGGACCACGGATAAGAACAGATACGCAGTATTTT
once	TRBV6-4	TRBJ2-3	TRBD1	CASSIQGGEDTQYF	TGTGCCAGCAGTATACAGGGGGGTGAAGATACGCAGTATTTT
few	TRBV28	TRBJ1-3	NA	CASRGRGSGNTIYF	TGTGCCAGCAGGGGCAGAGGGTCTGGAAACACCATATATTTT
NA	TRBV6-1	TRBJ1-2	NA	CASSEAGIYGYTF	TGTGCCAGCAGTGAAGCGGGCATCTATGGCTACACCTTC
NA	TRBV5-1	TRBJ2-5	NA	CASSLADGNSGETQYF	TGCGCCAGCAGCCTAGCCGACGGGAATAGTGGGGAGACCCAGTACTTC
NA	TRBV6-5	TRBJ1-1	TRBD1	CASKHRDRRYEAFF	TGTGCCAGCAAGCACCGGGACAGGAGATATGAAGCTTTCTTT
NA	TRBV4-1	TRBJ2-1	NA	CASSQDWLAPEQFF	TGCGCCAGCAGCCAAGATTGGTTAGCCCCCGAGCAGTTCTTC
few	TRBV5-4	TRBJ2-1	NA	CASSLGRADEQFF	TGTGCCAGCAGCCTAGGCAGGGCTGATGAGCAGTTCTTC
NA	TRBV7-2	TRBJ2-1	TRBD2	CASSPTWTSGNNEQFF	TGTGCCAGCAGCCCCACCTGGACTAGCGGGAACAATGAGCAGTTCTTC
NA	TRBV12-5	TRBJ2-1	TRBD1	CASGKPKQGLPAYNEQFF	TGTGCTAGTGGTAAGCCCAAACAGGGGCTACCCGCCTACAATGAGCAGTTCTTC
NA	TRBV19	TRBJ1-2	NA	CASSIESRINGYTF	TGTGCCAGTAGTATAGAGAGCAGGATTAATGGCTACACCTTC
NA	TRBV28	TRBJ2-7	NA	CASKGSGHEQYF	TGTGCCAGCAAAGGAAGCGGGCACGAGCAGTACTTC
NA	TRBV7-2	TRBJ1-1	NA	CASSAITGRDEAFF	TGTGCCAGCAGCGCTATTACAGGGCGAGATGAGGCTTTCTTT
few	TRBV18	TRBJ2-7	TRBD2	CASSPLAGVYEQYF	TGTGCCAGCTCACCGCTAGCGGGGGTCTACGAGCAGTACTTC
NA	TRBV7-9	TRBJ1-1	NA	CASSTSGTEAFF	TGTGCCAGCAGTACGAGCGGCACTGAAGCTTTCTTT
NA	TRBV5-1	TRBJ2-7	NA	CASSEVFSYEQYF	TGCGCCAGCAGCGAGGTATTCTCCTACGAGCAGTACTTC
few	TRBV5-1	TRBJ1-1	NA	CASRGQLNTEAFF	TGCGCCAGCAGGGGACAACTGAACACTGAAGCTTTCTTT
NA	TRBV9	TRBJ1-1	NA	CASSVDQNEAFF	TGTGCCAGCAGCGTAGACCAGAATGAAGCTTTCTTT
NA	TRBV5-6	TRBJ2-7	TRBD2	CASSPGGSGGVYEQYF	TGTGCCAGCAGCCCGGGGGGGAGCGGCGGGGTCTACGAGCAGTACTTC
few	TRBV6-5	TRBJ1-2	TRBD1	CATQQGTGYTF	TGTGCCACCCAACAGGGGACCGGCTACACCTTC
once	TRBV4-1	TRBJ2-1	TRBD2	CASSERASGNEQFF	TGCGCCAGCAGCGAGCGGGCTAGCGGCAATGAGCAGTTCTTC
few	TRBV9	TRBJ1-5	NA	CASSRGSNSNQPQHF	TGTGCCAGCTCCAGGGGCTCAAATAGCAATCAGCCCCAGCATTTT
NA	TRBV5-4	TRBJ1-6	NA	CASSLGGGSSPLHF	TGTGCCAGCAGCTTGGGGGGTGGGAGTTCACCCCTCCACTTT
NA	TRBV9	TRBJ2-5	NA	CASSVPSDIQYF	TGTGCCAGCAGCGTACCGTCGGACATCCAGTACTTC
NA	TRBV27	TRBJ1-6	NA	CASSLRESSYNSPLHF	TGTGCCAGCAGTTTAAGAGAGAGCTCCTATAATTCACCCCTCCACTTT
NA	TRBV18	TRBJ1-1	NA	CASFPPGRHAEAFF	TGTGCCAGCTTTCCACCCGGCCGACATGCTGAAGCTTTCTTT
NA	TRBV5-1	TRBJ1-2	NA	CASSLDTNYGYTF	TGCGCCAGCAGCTTGGACACTAACTATGGCTACACCTTC
few	TRBV28	TRBJ1-1	TRBD1	CASSSRQGLDTEAFF	TGTGCCAGCAGTTCACGACAGGGGTTAGACACTGAAGCTTTCTTT
NA	TRBV27	TRBJ2-7	NA	CASSGTGWDEQYF	TGTGCCAGCAGTGGAACAGGGTGGGACGAGCAGTACTTC
few	TRBV6-1	TRBJ1-2	TRBD1	CASRPRTGNYGYTF	TGTGCCAGCAGGCCGCGGACAGGGAACTATGGCTACACCTTC
once	TRBV7-2	TRBJ2-3	TRBD2	CASSPDPLAGGIDTQYF	TGTGCCAGCAGCCCAGATCCCCTAGCGGGAGGAATAGATACGCAGTATTTT
few	TRBV2	TRBJ2-1	TRBD2	CASSDSGGASEHPLFF	TGTGCCAGCAGCGATAGCGGGGGGGCTTCCGAACATCCCCTCTTCTTC
NA	TRBV6-6	TRBJ2-7	TRBD2	CASSYASGFYEQYF	TGTGCCAGCAGTTACGCTAGCGGGTTCTACGAGCAGTACTTC
NA	TRBV7-8	TRBJ2-5	TRBD2	CASSLPGGRAETQYF	TGTGCCAGCAGCTTACCGGGCGGGAGGGCGGAGACCCAGTACTTC
NA	TRBV7-9	TRBJ1-1	NA	CASSLDGRANTEAFF	TGTGCCAGCAGCTTAGATGGGAGAGCGAACACTGAAGCTTTCTTT
NA	TRBV9	TRBJ2-2	NA	CASSVQLTGELFF	TGTGCCAGCAGCGTACAACTCACCGGGGAGCTGTTTTTT
NA	TRBV29-1	TRBJ2-1	TRBD2	CSVDWASGGADEQFF	TGCAGCGTTGATTGGGCTAGCGGGGGGGCGGATGAGCAGTTCTTC
NA	TRBV10-2	TRBJ1-2	TRBD1	CASSEEDRACF	TGCGCCAGCAGTGAGGAGGACAGGGCCTGCTTC